The 29 T cell receptor beta chains in this list originate from one sample, sequenced in a study of CD8 T cells in Susac syndrome (dated by TCRdb to about 2019). Library preparation was by the immunoSEQ multiplex PCR assay. RNA was extracted using the RNeasy kit, and roughly 0.5 to 1 microgram was reverse transcribed with random hexamers. The public reads were quality trimmed at Q25 with fastp and then assembled into clones with MiXCR by TCRdb, keeping productive beta chains. Identical CDR3 protein sequences are pooled into one entry, listed with their most common genes and DNA. This sample lists 150,000 to 200,000 distinct CDR3 sequences; about 93% were detected once. The top ten clonotypes cover around 0.1% of the sample. The sequenced sample was CD4+ T cells from PBMCs. The origin of the receptors is a human donor with Susac syndrome.

Here the CDR3 reads CSVGRRDTQYF. CDR3 bases: TGCAGCGTTGGGCGGAGAGATACGCAGTATTTT. This chain links TRBV29-1 with TRBJ2-3; D not certain. Germline V CDR1 and CDR2: SQVTM, ANQGSEA. The V end lost 4 bases, the J end lost 5 bases, and 7 bases lay between the germline ends. The CDR3 has 11 residues.

J is TRBJ2-1 and V is TRBV7-9; D is uncertain. Deletions cut 7 bases from V and 10 bases from J, with 5 bases between. The V gene's germline CDR1 is SEHNR and CDR2 FQNEAQ (reference sequence). The CDR3 is 9 residues long. The CDR3 region is CASTPEQFF. The CDR3 DNA sequence: TGTGCCAGCACCCCCGAGCAGTTCTTC.

The rearrangement joins TRBV12-3 or TRBV12-4 to TRBJ1-6; 7 nucleotides align to TRBD1. This CDR3 is 13 amino acids long. V was clipped by 6 bases and J by 14 bases; unmatched bases: 10. The CDR3, as DNA: TGTGCCAGCAGAGGGGGCCCAGAAATATCCCTCCACTTT. Protein: CASRGGPEISLHF.

The V gene is TRBV18, the J gene TRBJ1-5; D might be TRBD1 (5 bases). The CDR3 is 15 amino acids. Germline values: CDR1 KGHSH, CDR2 LQKENI. Trimming removed 3 bases at V and 3 bases at J, with 12 bases between. The DNA for the CDR3 is TGTGCCAGCTCACCTAGGGGCAGGGACAATCAGCCCCAGCATTTT. It specifies CASSPRGRDNQPQHF. Together with reference TRBV18 and TRBJ1-5, the CDR3 gives the full variable domain: NAGVMQNPRHLVRRRGQEARLRCSPMKGHSHVYWYRQLPEEGLKFMVYLQKENIIDESGMPKERFSAEFPKEGPSILRIQQVVRGDSAAYFCASSPRGRDNQPQHFGDGTRLSIL.

The V and J genes are TRBV25-1 and TRBJ2-4; 9 bases are shared with TRBD1. The germline gives CDR1 MGHDK, CDR2 SYGVNS. The CDR3 extends over 15 amino acids. The V and J ends lost 9 bases and 5 bases, in that order; junction bases with no gene match: 11. CDR3 region: CASTSTGGAQNIQYF. The DNA for the CDR3 is TGTGCCAGTACTTCGACAGGGGGGGCCCAAAACATTCAGTACTTC.

This chain links TRBV14 with TRBJ1-5; D perhaps matches TRBD1 (5 bases). The germline V gene encodes CDR1 SGHDN and CDR2 FVKESK. The CDR3 is made up of 15 amino acids. With 1 base removed from V and 3 bases from J, the gap between germline ends came to 10 bases. The chain's CDR3 is CASSQVLQANQPQHF. The DNA of the CDR3 is TGTGCCAGCAGCCAAGTTTTACAGGCCAATCAGCCCCAGCATTTT.

The V call is TRBV2, the J call TRBJ1-2; 8 positions agree with TRBD1. This CDR3 region has 15 residues. Germline V CDR1 and CDR2: SNHLY, FYNNEI. The trim removed 6 bases at V and 2 bases at J, leaving 8 bases unmatched. The CDR3 loop is CASRTGAARNYGYTF. CDR3 in DNA: TGTGCCAGCAGGACAGGGGCGGCTCGAAACTATGGCTACACCTTC.

Here the CDR3 reads CASSLGRGSSYNEQFF. In DNA, the CDR3 is TGTGCCAGCAGTTTAGGCCGGGGTAGCTCCTACAATGAGCAGTTCTTC. The genes are TRBV12-3 or TRBV12-4 and TRBJ2-1, with TRBD2 as a possible D gene (5 bases). This CDR3 comprises 16 residues. With 1 base removed from V and 0 bases from J, the gap between germline ends came to 10 bases.

This rearrangement joins TRBV19 to TRBJ1-1; 12 bases are shared with TRBD1. Trimming at V came to 7 bases and at J to 1 base, leaving 10 bases not matched to a gene. CDR1 and CDR2 from the germline V gene are LNHDA and SQIVND (reference sequence). The CDR3 sequence is 17 residues long. The CDR3, as DNA: TGTGCCAGTACCTTCGGGGACAGGGGGCGCGGGAACACTGAAGCTTTCTTT. Residues: CASTFGDRGRGNTEAFF.

The chain uses TRBV5-1 and TRBJ1-2; weak D call: TRBD1 (6 bases). Looked up from germline, CDR1 is SGHRS and CDR2 is YFSETQ. With 1 base removed from V and 1 base from J, the gap between germline ends came to 14 bases. The CDR3 covers 16 residues. For the CDR3, the DNA is TGCGCCAGCAGCTTGTTTCAGGGGCCTAATAACTATGGCTACACCTTC. This codes for CASSLFQGPNNYGYTF.

The CDR3 bases are TGTGCCAGCAGCCAAGTAGGCGAGTTGGGAGCTTTCTTT. Translated, it gives CASSQVGELGAFF. The chain uses TRBV3-1 and TRBJ1-1; D not resolved. CDR1 and CDR2 from the germline V gene are LGHDT and YNNKEL (reference sequence). This CDR3 contains 13 residues. V lost 1 base, J lost 10 bases, and 13 bases lay in between.

The genes are TRBV2 and TRBJ2-3; D may match TRBD1 or TRBD2 (5 bases each). Trimming left V 3 bases short and J 6 bases short, with 13 bases between. The CDR3 consists of 14 residues. The germline CDR1 and CDR2 sequences are SNHLY and FYNNEI. The CDR3 DNA follows: TGTGCCAGCAGTGACGATCCGGGGCTGGATACGCAGTATTTT. Translation gives CASSDDPGLDTQYF. The whole variable domain, remainder taken from reference TRBV2 and TRBJ2-3, is EPEVTQTPSHQVTQMGQEVILRCVPISNHLYFYWYRQILGQKVEFLVSFYNNEISEKSEIFDDQFSVERPDGSNFTLKIRSTKLEDSAMYFCASSDDPGLDTQYFGPGTRLTVL.

CDR3: CSARDGDSLETQYF. Here the CDR3 DNA reads TGCAGTGCTAGAGACGGGGACTCCCTGGAGACCCAGTACTTC. This chain connects TRBV20-1 to TRBJ2-5; possible D gene TRBD2, 6 bases. The CDR3 consists of 14 residues. Deletions cut 0 bases from V and 5 bases from J, with 13 bases between. Germline-derived CDR1 and CDR2 are DFQATT and SNEGSKA (reference sequence).

This rearrangement joins TRBV7-2 to TRBJ2-5; 9 bases line up with TRBD1. Trimming removed 5 bases from V and 5 bases from J; junction bases left unmatched: 6. Germline loops: CDR1 SGHTA, CDR2 FQGNSA. The CDR3 runs 14 residues. CDR3 DNA sequence: TGTGCCAGCAGCAGAACAGGGGGCGACGAGACCCAGTACTTC. Translated, it gives CASSRTGGDETQYF.

V gene TRBV29-1 combines with J gene TRBJ1-1; D is ambiguous. Trimming pared 3 bases from V and 0 bases from J, leaving 8 bases between. Germline CDR1 SQVTM, CDR2 ANQGSEA. CDR3 length: 13 amino acids. This chain's CDR3 is CSVEAPMNTEAFF. The CDR3 DNA reads TGCAGCGTTGAGGCACCGATGAACACTGAAGCTTTCTTT.

The chain combines TRBV30 with TRBJ2-1, with 8 bases that match TRBD2. This CDR3 has 15 amino acids. CDR1 and CDR2 from the germline V gene are GTSNPN and SVGIG (reference sequence). V shed 2 bases, J shed 4 bases, and the junction held 7 bases outside the gene matches. The DNA of the CDR3 is TGTGCCTGGAGTAGAGGTAGCGGGGTTTACAATGAGCAGTTCTTC. It translates to CAWSRGSGVYNEQFF.

In DNA, the CDR3 is TGCGCCAGCAGTCCTGAGGGACAGGGGACTGAAGCTTTCTTT. This sequence encodes CASSPEGQGTEAFF. This chain joins TRBV5-1 and TRBJ1-1; TRBD1 matches at 10 bases. Germline V gives CDR1 SGHRS, CDR2 YFSETQ. V shed 5 bases, J shed 5 bases, and the junction held 6 bases outside the gene matches. The length of the CDR3 is 14 residues.

This sequence joins TRBV12-3 or TRBV12-4 and TRBJ1-1; D unclear. The length of the CDR3 is 15 residues. Deletions cut 6 bases from V and 1 base from J, with 15 bases between. The CDR3 region is CASSRTRDWNTEAFF. DNA of the CDR3: TGTGCCAGCAGCCGGACCCGGGATTGGAACACTGAAGCTTTCTTT.

The chain has TRBV9 and TRBJ2-7; TRBD2 is a possible D gene (6 bases). The CDR3 is 15 amino acids. CDR1 SGDLS and CDR2 YYNGEE come from the germline V gene. Trimming left V 0 bases short and J 7 bases short, with 17 bases between. CDR3 coding DNA: TGTGCCAGCAGCGTAGCATCCGGGACTGGGGAGGAGCAGTACTTC. It is translated as CASSVASGTGEEQYF.

The genes are TRBV29-1 and TRBJ2-5; possible D gene TRBD1, 8 bases. Trimming shortened V by 4 bases and J by 5 bases, and 14 bases separated the two germline ends. This CDR3 region has 13 residues. CDR1 and CDR2 from the germline V gene are SQVTM and ANQGSEA. Here the CDR3 DNA reads TGCAGCGTTGCCGAACAGGGGGGGGAGACCCAGTACTTC. Translation: CSVAEQGGETQYF.

This chain connects TRBV20-1 to TRBJ1-4; D uncertain. Germline lookup yields CDR1 DFQATT and CDR2 SNEGSKA (reference sequence). The length of the CDR3 is 11 residues. Trimming took off 6 bases at V and 6 bases at J, with 8 bases between the two ends. The CDR3 DNA reads as TGCAGTGCCCCGAGGGATGAAAAACTGTTTTTT. Translating gives CSAPRDEKLFF.

The chain combines TRBV28 with TRBJ1-1; D gene ambiguous. The V gene's germline CDR1 is MDHEN and CDR2 SYDVKM. CDR3 size: 13 residues. V was clipped by 8 bases and J by 4 bases, with 14 bases between them. In nucleotides, the CDR3 is TGTGCCAGCGGTCCCCCGAGTGGCACTGAAGCTTTCTTT. Its protein product is CASGPPSGTEAFF.

V gene TRBV30 combines with J gene TRBJ1-1; D remains ambiguous. CDR1 GTSNPN and CDR2 SVGIG come from the germline V gene (reference sequence). V lost 0 bases to trimming and J lost 0 bases, with 5 bases between them. The CDR3 covers 13 residues. The CDR3 region is CAWSVQLNTEAFF. Here the CDR3 DNA reads TGTGCCTGGAGTGTACAACTGAACACTGAAGCTTTCTTT.

The chain is built from TRBV30 and TRBJ1-5; D remains unclear. The V gene's germline CDR1 is GTSNPN and CDR2 SVGIG (reference sequence). The V and J ends lost 7 bases and 0 bases respectively, with 13 bases between them. The CDR3 runs 14 residues. The CDR3 protein is CASSDSYSNQPQHF. The DNA of the CDR3 is TGTGCCTCTTCGGACTCCTATAGCAATCAGCCCCAGCATTTT.

The chain carries TRBV19 and TRBJ2-3; 7 positions match TRBD1. Trimming at V came to 5 bases and at J to 0 bases, leaving 2 bases not matched to a gene. This CDR3 comprises 14 residues. Per the germline V gene, CDR1 is LNHDA and CDR2 is SQIVND (reference sequence). The CDR3 bases are TGTGCCAGTAGTGAACAGGGGAGCACAGATACGCAGTATTTT. It specifies CASSEQGSTDTQYF.

The chain recombines TRBV20-1 with TRBJ1-2, with D tentatively TRBD1 (6 bases). CDR3 length: 14 amino acids. The V gene's germline CDR1 is DFQATT and CDR2 SNEGSKA (reference sequence). Trimming cost V 0 bases and J 4 bases, with 12 bases left between them. The CDR3 nucleotides read TGCAGTGCTAGAGATTCAGGGACAAGCTATGGCTACACCTTC. It yields the protein CSARDSGTSYGYTF.

The rearrangement uses TRBV21-1 and TRBJ1-6; the table's D gene call, TRBD1, was not cross checked with the DNA. TRBV21-1 corresponds to a pseudogene. This CDR3 contains 16 residues. The CDR3 region has the DNA TGTGCCATCCCGATCAACAGGGAGCCCTATAATTCACCCCTCCACTTT. Protein sequence: CAIPINREPYNSPLHF.

The table lists this clonotype with a count of one. The chain carries TRBV3-1 and TRBJ1-2; D is undetermined. Trimming took 0 bases from V and 5 from J, leaving 19 bases between them. This CDR3 spans 17 amino acids. Germline CDR1 is LGHDT and CDR2 is YNNKEL (reference sequence). The CDR3 nucleotides are TGTGCCAGCAGCCAAGATGGAGGCGCGGCTAGCCGGTATGGCTACACCTTC. It specifies CASSQDGGAASRYGYTF. Drawing the rest from reference TRBV3-1 and TRBJ1-2, the complete variable domain is DTAVSQTPKYLVTQMGNDKSIKCEQNLGHDTMYWYKQDSKKFLKIMFSYNNKELIINETVPNRFSPKSPDKAHLNLHINSLELGDSAVYFCASSQDGGAASRYGYTFGSGTRLTVV.

V usage is TRBV9 and J usage is TRBJ2-3; D is unresolved. Germline V gene sequence: CDR1 SGDLS, CDR2 YYNGEE. The CDR3 sequence is 14 residues long. V lost 2 bases, J lost 2 bases, and 9 bases lay in between. The CDR3 spells CASSVEPTTDTQYF. CDR3 coding DNA: TGTGCCAGCAGCGTCGAGCCCACCACAGATACGCAGTATTTT.